The 8 T cell receptor beta chains below come from one sample, sequenced in a study of T-cell memory formation after mild COVID-19. TCRdb recomputed calls from the 5' RACE reads with MiXCR, one row per CDR3 protein. This sample has some 100,000 distinct CDR3 sequences, with 8.5% to 14% found just once. The sequenced sample consisted of PBMCs or a T cell subset sorted from them (not recorded which). These receptors were obtained from a man aged 18 to 30 who had mild COVID-19 (a few samples of this study predate the infection). Cell type and time point are not known.

In DNA form, the CDR3 reads TGCAGTGCTAGAGATCTGACGGTAGGACAGGGAATTAATTCACCCCTCCACTTT. The encoded protein is CSARDLTVGQGINSPLHF. The chain joins TRBV20-1 to TRBJ1-6; TRBD1 agrees at 8 bases. The CDR3 is 18 amino acids. Trimming at V came to 0 bases and at J to 6 bases, leaving 13 bases not matched to a gene. CDR1 is DFQATT, CDR2 SNEGSKA, per germline (reference sequence).

There are a few counts of this clonotype. J is TRBJ1-1 and V is TRBV30; D remains unclear. V was clipped by 4 bases and J by 1 base, with 7 bases between them. CDR1 is GTSNPN and CDR2 is SVGIG in the germline V gene (reference sequence). The CDR3 sequence is 12 residues long. CDR3: CAWIVRNTEAFF. CDR3 in DNA: TGTGCCTGGATCGTCAGGAACACTGAAGCTTTCTTT.

This clonotype was seen only a few times. The gene calls are TRBV3-1 and TRBJ1-2; D unresolved. Trimming took 0 bases from V and 1 from J, leaving 6 bases between them. Germline CDR1 LGHDT, CDR2 YNNKEL (reference sequence). The CDR3 loop spans 14 amino acids. The CDR3 loop is CASSQDPVNYGYTF. The CDR3 DNA sequence: TGTGCCAGCAGCCAAGATCCCGTTAACTATGGCTACACCTTC.

The chain is built from TRBV5-1 and TRBJ1-2; no firm D call. Trimming pared 1 base from V and 0 bases from J, leaving 10 bases between. There are 15 residues in the CDR3. Per the germline V gene, CDR1 is SGHRS and CDR2 is YFSETQ. In DNA form, the CDR3 reads TGCGCCAGCAGCTTGCTTCCGGGAGCTAACTATGGCTACACCTTC. Its translation: CASSLLPGANYGYTF.

There are many counts of this clonotype. The V and J genes are TRBV6-1 and TRBJ1-5; 9 positions agree with TRBD1. In germline, CDR1 is MNHNS, CDR2 SASEGT. J was trimmed by 0 bases and V by 3 bases; bases with no gene match: 9. This CDR3 comprises 18 residues. CDR3 nucleotide sequence: TGTGCCAGCAGTGACGGACAGGGGTCTCCCTATAGCAATCAGCCCCAGCATTTT. As protein: CASSDGQGSPYSNQPQHF.

This chain uses TRBV12-3 or TRBV12-4 with TRBJ2-2, with 10 bases identical to TRBD2. J gave up 7 bases and V 6 bases, and 5 bases lay outside the gene matches. The CDR3 has 14 residues. The CDR3 DNA sequence: TGTGCCAGCAGCAAGGGGACTAGCGTCGGGGAGCTGTTTTTT. Encoded protein: CASSKGTSVGELFF.

This clonotype was found many times. The CDR3 loop is CASSPTDRDYNEQFF. CDR3 sequence (DNA): TGTGCCAGCAGCCCGACGGACAGGGACTACAATGAGCAGTTCTTC. The chain recombines TRBV5-6 with TRBJ2-1; 8 bases match TRBD1. After removal of 4 bases from V and 3 bases from J, the junction contained 6 bases not matched to a gene. The CDR3 loop spans 15 amino acids. CDR1 and CDR2 (germline): SGHDT, YYEEEE.

This clonotype was recorded a few times. The gene calls are TRBV12-3 or TRBV12-4 and TRBJ1-6; D unclear. The CDR3 runs 13 residues. V was pared by 7 bases and J by 9 bases, with 13 bases between. The CDR3 region has the DNA TGTGCCAGCACCCCTTTCTATGGTTCACCCCTCCACTTT. Translation gives CASTPFYGSPLHF.